The rows below give T cell receptor beta chains drawn from one sample of a study of neoadjuvant nivolumab and ipilimumab in lung cancer. Clones were sequenced by immunoSEQ multiplex PCR, and TCRdb holds only the in-frame ones, with some missing. The sample consists of roughly 30,000 clones, 80% of them appearing once. Sequences were derived from peripheral blood, sampled before neoadjuvant nivolumab, alone or with ipilimumab. Source of these receptors: an adult with non-small cell lung cancer. Both conserved end residues are part of each CDR3. A D gene is named only where the DNA matches it firmly. Clone sizes are given selectively: once, few, many, or a class where the clone is expanded.

V,J,D,size,CDR3,DNA
TRBV10-3,TRBJ2-3,NA,NA,CATHATSTDTQYF,TGTGCCACCCACGCGACCAGCACAGATACGCAGTATTTT
TRBV6-4,TRBJ1-5,TRBD1,few,CASSEVGGFRQPQHF,TGTGCCAGCAGTGAGGTAGGGGGCTTTAGGCAGCCCCAGCATTTT
TRBV7-9,TRBJ2-3,NA,NA,CASSQNTDTQYF,TGTGCCAGCAGCCAGAACACAGATACGCAGTATTTT
TRBV15,TRBJ1-4,NA,NA,CATKGSATNEKLFF,TGTGCGACCAAAGGGAGCGCAACTAATGAAAAACTGTTTTTT
TRBV2,TRBJ2-2,NA,NA,CASSDPVSRPAGELFF,TGTGCCAGCAGTGACCCCGTCTCCCGTCCGGCCGGGGAGCTGTTTTTT
TRBV7-3,TRBJ2-7,TRBD1,few,CASSLLGGVSYEQYF,TGTGCCAGCAGCTTACTAGGGGGCGTCTCCTACGAGCAGTACTTC
TRBV7-8,TRBJ2-2,NA,NA,CAQGGFANTGELFF,TGTGCCCAAGGAGGGTTCGCGAACACCGGGGAGCTGTTTTTT
TRBV7-9,TRBJ1-1,TRBD1,NA,CASSLNYRGAEAFF,TGTGCCAGCAGCTTGAACTACAGGGGGGCTGAAGCTTTCTTT
TRBV5-1,TRBJ2-2,TRBD2,NA,CASSWTASGGNTGELFF,TGCGCCAGCAGCTGGACCGCTAGCGGGGGGAACACCGGGGAGCTGTTTTTT
TRBV2,TRBJ2-7,NA,NA,CASSGSGGEQYF,TGTGCCAGCAGTGGGTCCGGGGGCGAGCAGTACTTC
TRBV6-5,TRBJ1-1,NA,NA,CASSYLTTRRRTEAFF,TGTGCCAGCAGTTACCTTACTACAAGGAGGCGTACTGAAGCTTTCTTT
TRBV19,TRBJ2-5,TRBD1,NA,CASSPLTGETQYF,TGTGCCAGTAGCCCCCTGACAGGGGAGACCCAGTACTTC
TRBV10-1,TRBJ2-6,NA,NA,CASSSFSSRTSRANVLTF,TGCGCCAGCAGTTCATTTTCAAGTCGCACAAGTCGGGCCAACGTCCTGACTTTC
TRBV10-1,TRBJ2-3,TRBD1,NA,CASSDHLDRGPDTQYF,TGCGCCAGCAGTGATCACCTGGACAGGGGGCCAGATACGCAGTATTTT
TRBV5-4,TRBJ2-5,NA,once,CASSLRLDQETQYF,TGTGCCAGCAGCTTGAGGTTGGACCAAGAGACCCAGTACTTC
TRBV6-6,TRBJ2-1,NA,NA,CASSYSNRENEQFF,TGTGCCAGCAGTTACTCCAACAGGGAGAATGAGCAGTTCTTC